The rows below give T cell receptor beta chains drawn from one sample of a study of cytomegalovirus exposure and HLA in healthy donors. Libraries were prepared by immunoSEQ multiplex PCR; TCRdb keeps only in-frame clonotypes and omits some of them. The data show fewer than 200,000 clones, around four fifths seen once. Sequencing input: PBMCs. The source is a woman aged 50 to 65 in good health and CMV-seronegative. Each CDR3 is given with its conserved first and last residue. Each record gives: clone size, V gene, CDR3 protein. Size is stated for part of the rows, as once, few or many counts, or as a class when the clone is expanded.

>.|TRBV11-2
CASSLHPGLPNTEAFF
>.|TRBV9
CASSVEGTETYEQYF
>.|TRBV29-1
CSGGQSRYNEQFF
>.|TRBV7-9
CASSPRTGRVAGELFF
>.|TRBV2
CASSEYGGSLGTEQYF
>.|TRBV27
CASSKVDRNTDTQYF
>.|TRBV10-3
CAISESAWATDTQYF
>few|TRBV10-2
CASSESRETQYF
>few|TRBV28
CASSSPQSQGAPTEAFF
>.|TRBV7-2
CASSSYDREQFF
>.|TRBV30
CAWSTGLAYEQYF
>.|TRBV4-3
CASSQGDGFSAYEQYF
>.|TRBV9
CASSVDRAGTGELFF
>.|TRBV7-3
CASFLDSFNTEAFF
>.|TRBV6-6
CASSRDWGNTEAFF
>.|TRBV19
CASSIGRQGYSNQPQHF